This T cell receptor (beta chain) was observed in a study of response to subunit inactivated influenza vaccine. The CDR3 is 14 residues long. V lost 1 base to trimming and J lost 5 bases, with 11 bases between them. Germline CDR1 and CDR2: SNHLY and FYNNEI. TCRdb re-called the RT-PCR reads with MiXCR, one entry per CDR3 protein. Among about 190,000 distinct CDR3 sequences listed, around 15% were seen once. The chain carries TRBV2 and TRBJ2-5, with D hard to call. The sequence was collected from a man between 45 and 60 years old who received an inactivated influenza vaccine. The starting material was CD8+ T cells sorted from PBMCs, obtained more than 4 days after vaccination. The CDR3 region is CASSEDQLAETQYF. Written as DNA, the CDR3 is TGTGCCAGCAGTGAAGATCAGCTCGCGGAGACCCAGTACTTC. Supplemented by reference TRBV2 and TRBJ2-5, the full variable domain reads EPEVTQTPSHQVTQMGQEVILRCVPISNHLYFYWYRQILGQKVEFLVSFYNNEISEKSEIFDDQFSVERPDGSNFTLKIRSTKLEDSAMYFCASSEDQLAETQYFGPGTRLLVL.